These 14 T cell receptor beta chains were sequenced from one sample in a study of cytomegalovirus exposure and HLA in healthy donors. Generated by immunoSEQ multiplex PCR, the TCRdb table keeps only in-frame clones and is missing some. This table has about 120,000 clones, around 89% appearing once. Sequences were obtained from PBMCs. These receptors were taken from a woman younger than 30 in good health and CMV-seropositive.

The chain combines TRBV13 with TRBJ1-5; a possible D gene is TRBD1 (6 bases). CDR1 PRHDT and CDR2 FYEKMQ come from the germline V gene (reference sequence). The CDR3 runs 15 residues. The germline V and J ends were trimmed by 3 bases and 0 bases, with 9 bases remaining between them. CDR3 loop: CASSFRQDSNQPQHF. The CDR3 bases are TGTGCCAGCAGCTTTCGACAGGATAGCAATCAGCCCCAGCATTTT.

This chain connects TRBV5-1 to TRBJ2-7; weak D call: TRBD2 (5 bases). Trimming stripped 0 bases from V and 6 bases from J, with 13 bases between. This CDR3 has 14 amino acids. CDR1 is SGHRS, CDR2 YFSETQ, per germline. The CDR3 DNA reads as TGCGCCAGCAGCTTGGCGGGGTCTGGGTTCGAGCAGTACTTC. It encodes CASSLAGSGFEQYF.

The count of this clone is one. The CDR3 coding sequence is TGTGCCAGCACCGACCTCGACAGGGGGGAGCAGTACTTC. Its translation is CASTDLDRGEQYF. The chain combines TRBV6-5 with TRBJ2-7; TRBD1 agrees at 9 bases. V shed 7 bases and J 7 bases; nucleotides not matched to a gene: 8. CDR3 size: 13 residues. The germline gives CDR1 MNHEY, CDR2 SVGAGI.

The chain recombines TRBV19 with TRBJ2-3; 11 bases fit TRBD1. Germline lookup yields CDR1 LNHDA and CDR2 SQIVND (reference sequence). The CDR3 spans 18 residues. J was trimmed by 6 bases and V by 2 bases; bases with no gene match: 13. CDR3 region: CASSIRALRDRGFDTQYF. The CDR3 region has the DNA TGTGCCAGTAGTATACGGGCCCTCCGGGACAGGGGGTTTGATACGCAGTATTTT.

The chain recombines TRBV6-1 with TRBJ2-2; weak D call: TRBD1 (6 bases). The CDR3 is made up of 14 amino acids. Germline V gene sequence: CDR1 MNHNS, CDR2 SASEGT. CDR3 DNA sequence: TGTGGGGCCGCCGAGGCAGGGGACACCGGGGAGCTGTTTTTT. It translates to CGAAEAGDTGELFF.

The chain recombines TRBV6-5 with TRBJ1-5; D is unclear. The CDR3 runs 13 residues. Between the trimmed V and J ends, which lost 4 bases and 3 bases, there was a span of 7 bases. CDR1 is MNHEY, CDR2 SVGAGI, per germline. Here the CDR3 reads CASSSRDNQPQHF. The CDR3 DNA follows: TGTGCCAGCAGTTCTCGGGACAATCAGCCCCAGCATTTT.

This chain links TRBV30 with TRBJ1-3; 9 bases are shared with TRBD1. Germline assignment: CDR1 GTSNPN and CDR2 SVGIG (reference sequence). CDR3 length: 13 residues. The junction had 1 base not matched to a gene; V was cut back by 3 bases and J by 4 bases. The CDR3 sequence is CAWSGTGGNTIYF. Here the CDR3 DNA reads TGTGCCTGGAGCGGGACAGGGGGAAACACCATATATTTT. The full variable domain, completed using reference TRBV30 and TRBJ1-3, is SQTIHQWPATLVQPVGSPLSLECTVEGTSNPNLYWYRQAAGRGLQLLFYSVGIGQISSEVPQNLSASRPQDRQFILSSKKLLLSDSGFYLCAWSGTGGNTIYFGEGSWLTVV.

The chain links TRBV2 to TRBJ1-2, with TRBD1 matching over 10 bases. The CDR3 has 15 amino acids. V was clipped by 5 bases and J by 4 bases; unmatched bases: 7. The V gene's germline CDR1 is SNHLY and CDR2 FYNNEI. In nucleotides, the CDR3 is TGTGCCAGCAGTCCCGGGACAGGGGCTGGCTATGGCTACACCTTC. Translation: CASSPGTGAGYGYTF.

The gene calls are TRBV27 and TRBJ2-1; perhaps TRBD1 as D (5 bases). There are 15 residues in the CDR3. CDR1 is MNHEY and CDR2 is SMNVEV in the germline V gene (reference sequence). V lost 4 bases, J lost 4 bases, and 14 bases lay in between. The CDR3 region has the DNA TGTGCCAGCAGTTCCGGCAGGGTGAGTTACAATGAGCAGTTCTTC. Its translation: CASSSGRVSYNEQFF.

V is TRBV5-8 and J is TRBJ1-1, with no clear D. Germline V gives CDR1 SGHTS, CDR2 YDEGEE. V was pared by 4 bases and J by 7 bases, with 11 bases between. The CDR3 contains 12 residues. CDR3 DNA sequence: TGTGCCAGCAGCCAGGCGCCAAGTGAAGCTTTCTTT. Translation: CASSQAPSEAFF.

This clone was recorded once. The CDR3 bases are TGTGCCAGCTCGGAGGTAGCGGGAGTAAACGAGCAGTTCTTC. As protein: CASSEVAGVNEQFF. The V gene is TRBV6-4, the J gene TRBJ2-1; 9 bases agree with TRBD2. The ends lost 8 bases at V and 10 bases at J; junction bases unmatched: 12. Per germline, CDR1 MRHNA and CDR2 SNTAGT. There are 14 residues in the CDR3.

The chain combines TRBV6-1 with TRBJ2-3, with 10 bases that match TRBD2. Germline V gene sequence: CDR1 MNHNS, CDR2 SASEGT. The CDR3 covers 15 residues. After removal of 6 bases from V and 0 bases from J, the junction contained 3 bases not matched to a gene. The DNA for the CDR3 is TGTGCCAGCAGGCCGACTAGCGGGAGCACAGATACGCAGTATTTT. Protein: CASRPTSGSTDTQYF.

This rearrangement joins TRBV12-5 to TRBJ1-4; D might be TRBD1 (5 bases). With 6 bases removed from V and 3 bases from J, the gap between germline ends came to 17 bases. This CDR3 has 16 residues. Germline lookup yields CDR1 LGHNT and CDR2 FRNRAP. Here the CDR3 DNA reads TGTGCTAGTGGGTACGGTCTCCAACAGGCTAATGAAAAACTGTTTTTT. Translation gives CASGYGLQQANEKLFF.

The V call is TRBV11-3, the J call TRBJ2-2; 7 positions match TRBD2. With 6 bases clipped from V and 6 bases from J, the junction kept 10 bases outside the gene matches. The CDR3 length is 15 residues. Germline-derived CDR1 and CDR2 are SGHNT and YENEEA. The CDR3 nucleotides read TGTGCCAGCAGACGCCTATCCGGGAGGCCCGGGGAGCTGTTTTTT. It is translated as CASRRLSGRPGELFF. The entire variable domain, with the rest obtained from reference TRBV11-3 and TRBJ2-2, is as follows: EAGVVQSPRYKIIEKKQPVAFWCNPISGHNTLYWYLQNLGQGPELLIRYENEEAVDDSQLPKDRFSAERLKGVDSTLKIQPAELGDSAVYLCASRRLSGRPGELFFGEGSRLTVL.